This T cell receptor beta chain was captured in a study of beta chain features in type 1 diabetes. Whole-study context: Sorted cells from all samples, numbering some 99,000,000, were examined. Study outcomes and limitations: Shortening of TCRB CDR3s, moderate but significant, appeared in all four CD4+ subsets of Type 1 diabetes patients. The study found fewer insertions and more deletions at VDJ junctions in type 1 diabetes patients.

The CDR3 is 16 residues long. V was pared by 6 bases and J by 2 bases, with 18 bases between. The germline gives CDR1 LNHDA, CDR2 SQIVND (reference sequence). One heparinised blood draw, averaging about 100 mL, came from each donor. As to this clone: Antigen unknown.

Expressed TCRB transcripts were sequenced after all isolated RNA was converted to cDNA. Assay used: immunoSEQ multiplex PCR; TCRdb lists only in-frame clones, some missing. The sample lists under 400,000 clones, 10% to 15% seen once, with around 0.0099% in the top ten. The clonotype originates from a woman aged 18-30 years with type 1 diabetes. V is TRBV19 and J is TRBJ2-3, with D unresolved. Sequencing was carried out using naive CD4+ T cells from blood. DNA of the CDR3: TGTGCCAGTAGCGCTCCGGGTTCCCCCTACACAGATACGCAGTATTTT. Protein sequence: CASSAPGSPYTDTQYF.